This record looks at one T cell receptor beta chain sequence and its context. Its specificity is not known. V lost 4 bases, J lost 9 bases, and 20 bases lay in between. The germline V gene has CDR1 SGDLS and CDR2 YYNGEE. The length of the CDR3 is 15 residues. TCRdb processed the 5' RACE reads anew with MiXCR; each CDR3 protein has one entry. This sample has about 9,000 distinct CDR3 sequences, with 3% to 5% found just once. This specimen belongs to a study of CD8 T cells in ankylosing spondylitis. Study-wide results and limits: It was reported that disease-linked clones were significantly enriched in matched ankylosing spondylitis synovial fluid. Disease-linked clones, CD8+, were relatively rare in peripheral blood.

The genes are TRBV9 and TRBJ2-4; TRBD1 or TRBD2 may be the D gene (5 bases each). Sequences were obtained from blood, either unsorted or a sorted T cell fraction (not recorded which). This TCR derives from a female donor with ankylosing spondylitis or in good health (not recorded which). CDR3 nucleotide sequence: TGTGCCAGCAGCCCGACGGGCGTCCCTGGGGGCATTCAGTACTTC. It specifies CASSPTGVPGGIQYF.